This is a list of T cell receptor beta chains from one sample in a study of T cell responses to AZD1222 COVID-19 vaccine. Generated by immunoSEQ multiplex PCR, the TCRdb table keeps only in-frame clones and is missing some. Of about 150,000 clones detected, 70% to 90% appear once; the ten largest clones hold 2% to 2.5%. The specimen comprised peripheral blood, sampled on day 0 of AZD1222 vaccination. The receptors come from an adult in good health. Each CDR3 is given with its conserved first and last residue. Fields, in order: D gene, J gene, clone size, V gene, CDR3 DNA, CDR3 protein. A D gene is named only where the DNA matches it firmly. Only some rows state a clone size, as once, few, many or a class for expanded clones.

>.|TRBJ2-5|.|TRBV11-3
TGTGCCAGCGCTAAGAGGGCCGGATACCAAGAGACCCAGTACTTC
CASAKRAGYQETQYF
>TRBD2|TRBJ2-1|.|TRBV7-9
TGTGCCAGCAGCCTTGGGGGCCTAGCGGGCTACAATGAGCAGTTCTTC
CASSLGGLAGYNEQFF
>.|TRBJ2-5|.|TRBV19
TGTGCCAGTAGTATGGGCCTCCGGGAGACCCAGTACTTC
CASSMGLRETQYF
>.|TRBJ2-5|few|TRBV5-3
TGTGCCAGAAGCCCGCCCCCCTCTTTTCAGTTGCGGGCGGGGGCACAAGAGACCCAGTACTTC
CARSPPPSFQLRAGAQETQYF
>TRBD2|TRBJ2-1|.|TRBV4-3
TGCGCCAGCAGCCAAGCATCAGGACTAGCGCCCGGTCGGAACAATGAGCAGTTCTTC
CASSQASGLAPGRNNEQFF
>TRBD2|TRBJ2-2|.|TRBV9
TGTGCCAGCAGCGTATTGGGGAGCGGGGGCGGGGAGCTGTTTTTT
CASSVLGSGGGELFF
>TRBD1|TRBJ1-1|.|TRBV28
TGTGCCAGCAGTACTACAGGGGGGGCTGAAGCTTTCTTT
CASSTTGGAEAFF
>TRBD2|TRBJ2-3|once|TRBV2
TGTGCCAGCAGTGGACTAGCGGGGGGGGCAGATACGCAGTATTTT
CASSGLAGGADTQYF
>.|TRBJ2-1|.|TRBV6-5
TGTGCCAGCAGGTCCCGGCGGAGCTCCTACAATGAGCAGTTCTTC
CASRSRRSSYNEQFF
>.|TRBJ1-1|.|TRBV5-6
TGTGCCAGCAGCTTGGCAGGGAGTGCTGAAGCTTTCTTT
CASSLAGSAEAFF
>TRBD1|TRBJ2-5|.|TRBV4-1
TGCGCCAGCAGCCAAGGGACAGGGGCCTACCAAGAGACCCAGTACTTC
CASSQGTGAYQETQYF
>TRBD1|TRBJ1-5|.|TRBV19
TGTGCCAGTAGTATGCTGCCAGGGGGCTCGGGGCAGCCCCAGCATTTT
CASSMLPGGSGQPQHF